Shown below are 6 T cell receptor beta chains from a single sample sequenced in a study of cytomegalovirus exposure and HLA in healthy donors. PCR employed 60 Vbeta and 13 Jbeta primers. Repertoires were generated with immunoSEQ multiplex PCR, while TCRdb's copy carries only in-frame clones and drops some. The profile shows about 230,000 clones, approximately 84% of them singletons. Specimen: PBMCs. Every receptor here comes from a girl aged 2-9 years in good health and CMV-seronegative.

The chain joins TRBV5-1 to TRBJ1-1, with D tentatively TRBD1 (5 bases). V was trimmed by 4 bases and J by 1 base, leaving 11 bases between them. Per the germline V gene, CDR1 is SGHRS and CDR2 is YFSETQ. The CDR3 is 14 amino acids. The chain's CDR3 is CASSANRRNTEAFF. CDR3 DNA: TGCGCCAGCAGCGCAAACAGGCGGAACACTGAAGCTTTCTTT.

The chain uses TRBV5-1 and TRBJ1-2, with 7 bases fitting TRBD1. CDR1 and CDR2 from the germline V gene are SGHRS and YFSETQ. This CDR3 region has 15 residues. V shed 0 bases, J shed 2 bases, and the junction held 4 bases outside the gene matches. For the CDR3, the DNA is TGCGCCAGCAGCTTGGATCAGGGGGGAAACTATGGCTACACCTTC. Residues: CASSLDQGGNYGYTF.

V gene TRBV20-1 combines with J gene TRBJ1-2, with 8 bases fitting TRBD1. J was trimmed by 7 bases and V by 4 bases; bases with no gene match: 2. The CDR3 covers 11 residues. The germline V gene encodes CDR1 DFQATT and CDR2 SNEGSKA (reference sequence). CDR3 region: CSATTGAGYTF. The DNA of the CDR3 is TGCAGTGCTACGACAGGGGCTGGCTACACCTTC.

V usage is TRBV6-6 and J usage is TRBJ1-4; 8 nucleotides align to TRBD1. Germline assignment: CDR1 MNHNY and CDR2 SVGAGI (reference sequence). The J segment lost 8 bases and the V segment lost 11 bases, leaving 10 bases of the junction unmatched. This CDR3 region has 13 residues. The CDR3 nucleotides are TGTGCCGGAAGACAGGGGAATAGGGAAAAACTGTTTTTT. It is translated as CAGRQGNREKLFF.

The J gene is TRBJ1-6, the V gene TRBV19, with D uncertain. CDR1 is LNHDA, CDR2 SQIVND, per germline (reference sequence). The CDR3 has 11 amino acids. V lost 8 bases to trimming and J lost 11 bases, with 10 bases between them. The CDR3 region has the DNA TGTGCCAGTGGAGGGATGACACCCCTCCACTTT. Its protein product is CASGGMTPLHF.

This clone has more than one count but fewer than ten. The rearrangement joins TRBV19 to TRBJ2-7, with 7 bases aligning to TRBD1. J gave up 2 bases and V 4 bases, and 5 bases lay outside the gene matches. The CDR3 runs to 14 residues. CDR1 LNHDA and CDR2 SQIVND come from the germline V gene (reference sequence). Written as DNA, the CDR3 is TGTGCCAGTAGTACCGGGACAGAGACCTACGAGCAGTACTTC. Its translation is CASSTGTETYEQYF.